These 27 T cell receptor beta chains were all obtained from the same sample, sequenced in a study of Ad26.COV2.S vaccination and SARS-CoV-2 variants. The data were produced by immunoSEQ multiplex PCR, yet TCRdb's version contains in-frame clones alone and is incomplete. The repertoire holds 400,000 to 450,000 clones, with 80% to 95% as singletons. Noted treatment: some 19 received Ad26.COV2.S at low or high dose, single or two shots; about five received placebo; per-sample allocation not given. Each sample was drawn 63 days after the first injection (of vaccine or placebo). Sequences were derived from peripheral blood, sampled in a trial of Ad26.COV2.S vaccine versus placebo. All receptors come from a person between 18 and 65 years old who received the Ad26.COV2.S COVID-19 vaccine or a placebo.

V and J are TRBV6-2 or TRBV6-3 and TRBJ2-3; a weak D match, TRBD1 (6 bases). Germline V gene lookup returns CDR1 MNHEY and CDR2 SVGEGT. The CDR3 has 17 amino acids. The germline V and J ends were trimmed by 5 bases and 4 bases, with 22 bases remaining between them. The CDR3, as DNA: TGTGCCAGCAGTCAGCCCACCGGGGTCTCAGGGGCAGATACGCAGTATTTT. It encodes CASSQPTGVSGADTQYF.

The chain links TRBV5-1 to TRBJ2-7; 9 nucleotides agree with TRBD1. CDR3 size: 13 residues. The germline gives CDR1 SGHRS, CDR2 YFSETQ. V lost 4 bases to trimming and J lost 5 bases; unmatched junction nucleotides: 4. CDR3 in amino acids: CASSRTGEHEQYF. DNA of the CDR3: TGCGCCAGCAGCCGGACAGGGGAGCACGAGCAGTACTTC.

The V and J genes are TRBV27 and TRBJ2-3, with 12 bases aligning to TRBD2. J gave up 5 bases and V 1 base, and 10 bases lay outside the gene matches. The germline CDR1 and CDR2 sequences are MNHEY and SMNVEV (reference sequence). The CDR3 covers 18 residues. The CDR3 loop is CASSLLRETSGSGDTQYF. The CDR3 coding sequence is TGTGCCAGCAGTTTATTGAGAGAGACTAGCGGGAGTGGAGATACGCAGTATTTT.

CDR3: CATSARLEGPLDGYTF. For the CDR3, the DNA is TGTGCCACCAGTGCCCGACTAGAGGGGCCCCTGGATGGCTACACCTTC. This chain joins TRBV24-1 and TRBJ1-2; D may be TRBD1 (5 bases). V lost 5 bases and J 6 bases, leaving 21 bases between the germline ends. CDR1 is KGHDR, CDR2 SFDVKD, per germline. CDR3 size: 16 residues.

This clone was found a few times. CDR3 region: CASSLPDRVETQYF. The CDR3 DNA sequence: TGTGCCAGCAGTTTACCAGACAGGGTGGAGACCCAGTACTTC. V gene TRBV28 combines with J gene TRBJ2-5, with 7 nucleotides matching TRBD1. Germline-derived CDR1 and CDR2 are MDHEN and SYDVKM. The length of the CDR3 is 14 residues. With V trimmed by 2 bases and J by 5 bases, 5 bases remained unmatched.

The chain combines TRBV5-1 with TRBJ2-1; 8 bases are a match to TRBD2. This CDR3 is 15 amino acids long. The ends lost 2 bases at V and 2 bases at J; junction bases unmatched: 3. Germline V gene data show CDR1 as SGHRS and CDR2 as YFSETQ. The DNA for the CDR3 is TGCGCCAGCAGCTTTAGCGGGACCACCTACAATGAGCAGTTCTTC. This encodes CASSFSGTTYNEQFF.

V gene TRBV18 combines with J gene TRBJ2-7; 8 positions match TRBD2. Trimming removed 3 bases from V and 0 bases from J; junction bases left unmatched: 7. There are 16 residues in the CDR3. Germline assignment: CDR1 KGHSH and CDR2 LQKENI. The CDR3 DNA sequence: TGTGCCAGCTCACCGCTACTAGCGGCGAGCTCCTACGAGCAGTACTTC. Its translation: CASSPLLAASSYEQYF.

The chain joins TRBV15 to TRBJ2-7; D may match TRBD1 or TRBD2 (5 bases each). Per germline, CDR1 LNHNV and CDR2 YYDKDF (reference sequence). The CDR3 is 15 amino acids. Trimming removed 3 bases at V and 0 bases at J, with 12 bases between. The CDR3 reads CATSRAGATSYEQYF. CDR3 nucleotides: TGTGCCACCAGCAGGGCCGGGGCTACCTCCTACGAGCAGTACTTC.

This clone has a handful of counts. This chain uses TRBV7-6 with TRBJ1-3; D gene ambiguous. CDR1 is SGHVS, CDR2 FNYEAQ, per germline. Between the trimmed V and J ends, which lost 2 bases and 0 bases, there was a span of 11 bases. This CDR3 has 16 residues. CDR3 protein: CASSLSGSFSGNTIYF. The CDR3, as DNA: TGTGCCAGCAGCTTATCCGGCAGTTTCTCTGGAAACACCATATATTTT.

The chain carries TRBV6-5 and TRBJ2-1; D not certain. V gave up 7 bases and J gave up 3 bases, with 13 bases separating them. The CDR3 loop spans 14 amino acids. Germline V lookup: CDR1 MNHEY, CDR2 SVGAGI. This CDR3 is CASTRQERYNEQFF. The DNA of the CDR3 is TGTGCCAGCACTCGGCAGGAGCGCTACAATGAGCAGTTCTTC.

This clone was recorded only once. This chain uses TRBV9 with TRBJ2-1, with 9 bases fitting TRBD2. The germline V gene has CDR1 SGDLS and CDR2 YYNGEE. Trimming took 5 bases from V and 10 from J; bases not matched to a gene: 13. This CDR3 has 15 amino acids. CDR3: CASSRIAGVQGEQFF. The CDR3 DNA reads TGTGCCAGCAGTAGGATAGCGGGAGTTCAAGGGGAGCAGTTCTTC. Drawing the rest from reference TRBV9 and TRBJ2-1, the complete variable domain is DSGVTQTPKHLITATGQRVTLRCSPRSGDLSVYWYQQSLDQGLQFLIQYYNGEERAKGNILERFSAQQFPDLHSELNLSSLELGDSALYFCASSRIAGVQGEQFFGPGTRLTVL.

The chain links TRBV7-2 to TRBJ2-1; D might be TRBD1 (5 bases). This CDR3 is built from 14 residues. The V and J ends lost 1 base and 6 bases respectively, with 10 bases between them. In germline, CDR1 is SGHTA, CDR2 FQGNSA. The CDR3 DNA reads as TGTGCCAGCAGCTTAGATGGGGCCCCCAATGAGCAGTTCTTC. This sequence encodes CASSLDGAPNEQFF.

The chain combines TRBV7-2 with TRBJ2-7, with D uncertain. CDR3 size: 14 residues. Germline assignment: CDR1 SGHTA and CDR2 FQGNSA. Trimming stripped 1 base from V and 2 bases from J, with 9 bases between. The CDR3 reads CASSLVPLTYEQYF. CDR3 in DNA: TGTGCCAGCAGCTTAGTCCCCCTGACCTACGAGCAGTACTTC.

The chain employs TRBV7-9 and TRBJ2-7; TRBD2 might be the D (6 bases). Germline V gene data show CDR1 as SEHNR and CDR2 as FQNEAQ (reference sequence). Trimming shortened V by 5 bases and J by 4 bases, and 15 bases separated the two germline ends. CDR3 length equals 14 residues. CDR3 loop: CASSSSGTRYEQYF. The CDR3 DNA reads TGTGCCAGCAGCAGCTCCGGGACTCGATACGAGCAGTACTTC. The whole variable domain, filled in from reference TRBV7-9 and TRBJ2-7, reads DTGVSQNPRHKITKRGQNVTFRCDPISEHNRLYWYRQTLGQGPEFLTYFQNEAQLEKSRLLSDRFSAERPKGSFSTLEIQRTEQGDSAMYLCASSSSGTRYEQYFGPGTRLTVT.

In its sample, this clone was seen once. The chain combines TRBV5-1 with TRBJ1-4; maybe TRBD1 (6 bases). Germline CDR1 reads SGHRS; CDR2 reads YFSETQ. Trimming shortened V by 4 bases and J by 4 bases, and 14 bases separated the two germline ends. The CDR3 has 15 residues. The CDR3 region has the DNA TGCGCCAGCAGCCCCGGGACAACCGATAATGAAAAACTGTTTTTT. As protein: CASSPGTTDNEKLFF.

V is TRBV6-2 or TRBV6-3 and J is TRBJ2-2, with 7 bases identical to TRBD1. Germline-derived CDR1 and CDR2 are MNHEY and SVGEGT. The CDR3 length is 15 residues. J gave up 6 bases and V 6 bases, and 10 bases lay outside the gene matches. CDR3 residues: CASSQTGSGAGELFF. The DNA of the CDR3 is TGTGCCAGCAGCCAGACAGGGTCAGGAGCCGGGGAGCTGTTTTTT.

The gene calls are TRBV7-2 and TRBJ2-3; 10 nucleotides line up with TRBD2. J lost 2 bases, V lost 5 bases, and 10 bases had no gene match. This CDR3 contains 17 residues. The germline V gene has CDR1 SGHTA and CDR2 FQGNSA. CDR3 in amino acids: CASSPPGAGGVTDTQYF. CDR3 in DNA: TGTGCCAGCAGCCCACCCGGAGCGGGAGGGGTCACAGATACGCAGTATTTT.

The DNA for the CDR3 is TGTGCCAGCATCCTTACAGGGTCCCCTGGAAACACCATATATTTT. It yields the protein CASILTGSPGNTIYF. The chain links TRBV6-6 to TRBJ1-3; possibly TRBD1 for D (6 bases). The CDR3 runs 15 residues. V gave up 7 bases and J gave up 2 bases, with 15 bases separating them. CDR1 MNHNY and CDR2 SVGAGI come from the germline V gene (reference sequence).

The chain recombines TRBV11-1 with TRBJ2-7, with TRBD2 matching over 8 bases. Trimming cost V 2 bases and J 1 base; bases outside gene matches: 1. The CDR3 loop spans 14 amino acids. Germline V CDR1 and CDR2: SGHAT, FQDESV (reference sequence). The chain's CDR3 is CASSLSGSSYEQYF. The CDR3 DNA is TGTGCCAGCAGCTTAAGCGGGAGTTCCTACGAGCAGTACTTC.

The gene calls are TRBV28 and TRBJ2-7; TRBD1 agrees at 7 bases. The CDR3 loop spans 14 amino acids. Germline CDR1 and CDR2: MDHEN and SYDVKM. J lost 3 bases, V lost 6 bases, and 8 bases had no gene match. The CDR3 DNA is TGTGCCAGCAGCCTCCCCGGGACAGACTACGAGCAGTACTTC. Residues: CASSLPGTDYEQYF.

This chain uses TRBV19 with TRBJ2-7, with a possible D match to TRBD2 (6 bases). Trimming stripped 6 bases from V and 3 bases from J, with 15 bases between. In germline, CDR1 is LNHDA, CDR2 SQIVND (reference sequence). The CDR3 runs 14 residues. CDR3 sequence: CASSLGGVYYEQYF. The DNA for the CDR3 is TGTGCCAGTAGCTTGGGGGGAGTTTACTACGAGCAGTACTTC.

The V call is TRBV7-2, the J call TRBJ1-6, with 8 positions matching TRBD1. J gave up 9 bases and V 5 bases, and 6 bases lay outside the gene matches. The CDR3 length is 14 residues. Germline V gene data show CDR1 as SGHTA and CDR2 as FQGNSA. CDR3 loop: CASSTQGDVSPLHF. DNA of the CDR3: TGTGCCAGCAGCACACAGGGGGACGTTTCACCCCTCCACTTT.

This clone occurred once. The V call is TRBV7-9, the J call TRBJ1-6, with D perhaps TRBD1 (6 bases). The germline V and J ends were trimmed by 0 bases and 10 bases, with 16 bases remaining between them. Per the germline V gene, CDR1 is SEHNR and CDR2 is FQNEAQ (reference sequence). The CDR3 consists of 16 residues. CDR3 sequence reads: CASSLAQGIFGSPLHF. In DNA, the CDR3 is TGTGCCAGCAGCTTAGCCCAGGGGATATTCGGATCACCCCTCCACTTT.

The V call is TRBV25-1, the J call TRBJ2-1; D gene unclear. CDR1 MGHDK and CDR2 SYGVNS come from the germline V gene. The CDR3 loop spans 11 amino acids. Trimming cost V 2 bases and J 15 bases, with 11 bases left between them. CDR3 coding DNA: TGTGCCAGCAGTGAAGGGCCCGTGTTGTTCTTC. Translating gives CASSEGPVLFF.

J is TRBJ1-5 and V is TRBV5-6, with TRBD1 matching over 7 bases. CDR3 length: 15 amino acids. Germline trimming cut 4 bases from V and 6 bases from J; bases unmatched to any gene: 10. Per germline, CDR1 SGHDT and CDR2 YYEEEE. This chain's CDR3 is CASSQRQGGSQPQHF. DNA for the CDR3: TGTGCCAGCAGCCAACGACAGGGCGGTAGTCAGCCCCAGCATTTT.

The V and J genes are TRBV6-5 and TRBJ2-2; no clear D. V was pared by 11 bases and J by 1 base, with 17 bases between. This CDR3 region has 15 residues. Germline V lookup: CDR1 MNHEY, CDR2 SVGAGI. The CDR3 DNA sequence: TGTGCCCACCTTCGTCTAGGAATGAACACCGGGGAGCTGTTTTTT. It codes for CAHLRLGMNTGELFF.

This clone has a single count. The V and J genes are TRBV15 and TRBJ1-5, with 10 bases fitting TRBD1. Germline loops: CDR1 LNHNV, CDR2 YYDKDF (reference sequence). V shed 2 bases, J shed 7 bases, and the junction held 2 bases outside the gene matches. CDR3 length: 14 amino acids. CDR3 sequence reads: CATSRRTGGQPQHF. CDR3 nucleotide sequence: TGTGCCACCAGCAGAAGGACAGGGGGACAGCCCCAGCATTTT. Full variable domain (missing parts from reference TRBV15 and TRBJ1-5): DAMVIQNPRYQVTQFGKPVTLSCSQTLNHNVMYWYQQKSSQAPKLLFHYYDKDFNNEADTPDNFQSRRPNTSFCFLDIRSPGLGDTAMYLCATSRRTGGQPQHFGDGTRLSIL.